These 9 T cell receptor beta chains came from one sample sequenced in a study of T-cell memory formation after mild COVID-19. TCRdb re-analysed the 5' RACE reads in MiXCR, keeping a single row per CDR3 protein. The sample yields hundreds of thousands of distinct CDR3 sequences, about 16% seen once. Sequencing used PBMCs or a T cell subset sorted from them (not recorded which). Source of these receptors: a man between 18 and 35 years old who had mild COVID-19 (a few samples of this study predate the infection). Cell type and time point are not known.

With respect to this clonotype: The germline gene is not matched at one end of the junction; a read error may be the cause. The rearrangement uses TRBV10-3 and TRBJ2-3; 7 bases are shared with TRBD1. CDR3 length: 14 residues. The germline gives CDR1 ENHRY, CDR2 SYGVKD. In nucleotides, the CDR3 is TGTGCCCTCAGTGAGAGGGGGCAGGCAGATACGCAGTATTTT. Its translation: CALSERGQADTQYF.

This clonotype was seen ten or more times. The V gene is TRBV29-1, the J gene TRBJ2-1, with D maybe TRBD2 (6 bases). Germline V lookup: CDR1 SQVTM, CDR2 ANQGSEA. The CDR3 is made up of 12 amino acids. The V and J ends lost 0 bases and 7 bases respectively, with 7 bases between them. The CDR3, as DNA: TGCAGCGTTGAAGAGCGGGGTAATGAGCAGTTCTTC. Its protein product is CSVEERGNEQFF.

This clonotype was picked up a small number of times. The V and J genes are TRBV5-1 and TRBJ2-7; possible D gene TRBD1, 6 bases. The CDR3 consists of 13 residues. The germline V and J ends were trimmed by 4 bases and 2 bases, with 10 bases remaining between them. Per germline, CDR1 SGHRS and CDR2 YFSETQ. CDR3 sequence: CASSQGYTYEQYF. The CDR3, as DNA: TGCGCCAGCAGCCAGGGGTATACCTACGAGCAGTACTTC.

This sequence joins TRBV7-9 and TRBJ2-7, with D uncertain. The CDR3 has 14 amino acids. The germline gives CDR1 SEHNR, CDR2 FQNEAQ (reference sequence). The germline V and J ends were trimmed by 2 bases and 3 bases, with 11 bases remaining between them. In nucleotides, the CDR3 is TGTGCCAGCAGCTTATCTGACGGCATCTACGAGCAGTACGTC. This translates into CASSLSDGIYEQYV.

This clonotype was counted between two and nine times. The rearrangement links TRBV30 to TRBJ2-5; possibly TRBD2 for D (6 bases). Germline values: CDR1 GTSNPN, CDR2 SVGIG (reference sequence). The length of the CDR3 is 13 residues. The V and J ends lost 5 bases and 4 bases respectively, with 14 bases between them. CDR3 protein: CAWSGGSGETQYF. CDR3 bases: TGTGCCTGGTCTGGGGGGTCGGGAGAGACCCAGTACTTC.

This clonotype was counted at least ten times. This chain joins TRBV25-1 and TRBJ2-3, with TRBD1 identical over 7 bases. The CDR3 runs to 14 residues. Unmatched junction bases numbered 5, after V lost 5 bases and J lost 3 bases. Germline values: CDR1 MGHDK, CDR2 SYGVNS. The CDR3 bases are TGTGCCAGCAGTAGGGCAGGGGGAACAGATACGCAGTATTTT. Its translation: CASSRAGGTDTQYF.

This clonotype showed up just once. V is TRBV3-1 and J is TRBJ1-5; tentatively, D is TRBD1 (5 bases). The CDR3 has 19 amino acids. V lost 3 bases, J lost 0 bases, and 21 bases lay in between. CDR1 is LGHDT, CDR2 YNNKEL, per germline (reference sequence). CDR3 in DNA: TGTGCCAGCAGCCAGAGGGATGCGACAGCACCCTATAGCAATCAGCCCCAGCATTTT. Its translation: CASSQRDATAPYSNQPQHF. The complete variable domain, with remaining parts taken from reference TRBV3-1 and TRBJ1-5, reads DTAVSQTPKYLVTQMGNDKSIKCEQNLGHDTMYWYKQDSKKFLKIMFSYNNKELIINETVPNRFSPKSPDKAHLNLHINSLELGDSAVYFCASSQRDATAPYSNQPQHFGDGTRLSIL.

This chain joins TRBV4-3 and TRBJ2-2; D remains unclear. The CDR3 runs to 15 residues. V lost 4 bases to trimming and J lost 1 base, with 10 bases between them. CDR1 is LGHNA and CDR2 is YSLEER in the germline V gene. The CDR3 coding sequence is TGCGCCAGCAGCCCGTGGGGTGAGAACACCGGGGAGCTGTTTTTT. Translated, it gives CASSPWGENTGELFF.

The CDR3 DNA reads as TGTGCCAGCAGCCCTCGTCCTCCTGAGACCCAGTACTTC. It yields the protein CASSPRPPETQYF. The rearrangement links TRBV7-2 to TRBJ2-5; no firm D call. CDR1 is SGHTA, CDR2 FQGNSA, per germline. The CDR3 consists of 13 residues. V lost 5 bases to trimming and J lost 5 bases, with 12 bases between them.